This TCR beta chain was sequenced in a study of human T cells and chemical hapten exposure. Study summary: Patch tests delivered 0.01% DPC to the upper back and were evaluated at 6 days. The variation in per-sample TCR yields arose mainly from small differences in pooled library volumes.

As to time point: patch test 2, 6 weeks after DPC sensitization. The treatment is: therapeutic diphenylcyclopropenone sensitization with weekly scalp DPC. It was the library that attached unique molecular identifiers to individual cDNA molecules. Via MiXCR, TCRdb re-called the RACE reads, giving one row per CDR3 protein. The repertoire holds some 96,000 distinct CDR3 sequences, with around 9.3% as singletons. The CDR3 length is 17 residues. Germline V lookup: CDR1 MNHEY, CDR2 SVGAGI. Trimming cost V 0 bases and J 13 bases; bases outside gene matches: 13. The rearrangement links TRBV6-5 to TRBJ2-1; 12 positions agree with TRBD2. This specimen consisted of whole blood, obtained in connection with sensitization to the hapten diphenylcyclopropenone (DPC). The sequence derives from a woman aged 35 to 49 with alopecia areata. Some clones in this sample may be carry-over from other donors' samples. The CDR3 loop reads CASSYSPTGGTSGPQFF. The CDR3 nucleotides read TGTGCCAGCAGTTACTCACCCACAGGGGGGACTAGCGGGCCCCAGTTCTTC.